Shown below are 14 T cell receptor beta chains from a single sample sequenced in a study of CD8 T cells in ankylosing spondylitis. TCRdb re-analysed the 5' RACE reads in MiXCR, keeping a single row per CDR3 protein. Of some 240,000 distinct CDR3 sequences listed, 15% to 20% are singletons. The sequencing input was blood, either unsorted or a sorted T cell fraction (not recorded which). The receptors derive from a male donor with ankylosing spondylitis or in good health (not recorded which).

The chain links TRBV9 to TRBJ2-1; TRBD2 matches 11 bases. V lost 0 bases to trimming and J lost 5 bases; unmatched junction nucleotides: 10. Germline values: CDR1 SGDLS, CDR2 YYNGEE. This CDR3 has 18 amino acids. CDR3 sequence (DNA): TGTGCCAGCAGCGTAGGATCCCTAGCGGGAGGACTGAACAATGAGCAGTTCTTC. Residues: CASSVGSLAGGLNNEQFF.

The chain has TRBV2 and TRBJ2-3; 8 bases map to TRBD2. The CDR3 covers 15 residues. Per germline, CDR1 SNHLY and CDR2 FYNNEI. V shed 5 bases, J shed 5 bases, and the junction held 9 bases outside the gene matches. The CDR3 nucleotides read TGTGCCAGCAGTCCGGTGGGACTAGTTAAAGATACGCAGTATTTT. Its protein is CASSPVGLVKDTQYF.

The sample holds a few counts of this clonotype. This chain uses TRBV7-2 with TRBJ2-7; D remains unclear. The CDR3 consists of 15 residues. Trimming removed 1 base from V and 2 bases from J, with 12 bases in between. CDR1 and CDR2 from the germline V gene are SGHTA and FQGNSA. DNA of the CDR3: TGTGCCAGCAGCTTAGATGGGCACGCCGCCTACGAGCAGTACTTC. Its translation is CASSLDGHAAYEQYF.

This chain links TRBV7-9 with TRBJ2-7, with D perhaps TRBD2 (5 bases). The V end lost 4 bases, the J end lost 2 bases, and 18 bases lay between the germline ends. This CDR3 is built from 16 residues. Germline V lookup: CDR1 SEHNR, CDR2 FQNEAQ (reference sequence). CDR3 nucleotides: TGTGCCAGCAGCTCCGACCCCGGGAACTCCCCCTACGAGCAGTACTTC. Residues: CASSSDPGNSPYEQYF. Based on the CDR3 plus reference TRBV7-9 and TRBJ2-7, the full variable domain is DTGVSQNPRHKITKRGQNVTFRCDPISEHNRLYWYRQTLGQGPEFLTYFQNEAQLEKSRLLSDRFSAERPKGSFSTLEIQRTEQGDSAMYLCASSSDPGNSPYEQYFGPGTRLTVT.

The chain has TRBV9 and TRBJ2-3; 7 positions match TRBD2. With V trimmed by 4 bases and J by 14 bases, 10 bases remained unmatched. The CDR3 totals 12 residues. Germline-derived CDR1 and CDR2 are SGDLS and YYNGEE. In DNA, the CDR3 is TGTGCCAGCAGCTCGGGACTACCTATCGTGTATTTT. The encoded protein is CASSSGLPIVYF.

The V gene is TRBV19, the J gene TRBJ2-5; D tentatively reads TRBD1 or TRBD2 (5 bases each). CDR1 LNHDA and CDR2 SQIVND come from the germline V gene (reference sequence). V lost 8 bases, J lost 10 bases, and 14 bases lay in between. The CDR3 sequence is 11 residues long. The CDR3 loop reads CASGDGRDQYF. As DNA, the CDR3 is TGTGCCAGTGGGGACGGAAGGGACCAGTACTTC. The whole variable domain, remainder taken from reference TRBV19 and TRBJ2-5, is DGGITQSPKYLFRKEGQNVTLSCEQNLNHDAMYWYRQDPGQGLRLIYYSQIVNDFQKGDIAEGYSVSREKKESFPLTVTSAQKNPTAFYLCASGDGRDQYFGPGTRLLVL.

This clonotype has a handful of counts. CDR3 sequence reads: CSARPVQGHSYEQYF. In DNA, the CDR3 is TGCAGTGCTAGGCCGGTCCAAGGGCACTCCTACGAGCAGTACTTC. This chain links TRBV20-1 with TRBJ2-7; D not resolved. This CDR3 spans 15 amino acids. Germline loops: CDR1 DFQATT, CDR2 SNEGSKA (reference sequence). V was cut by 3 bases and J by 0 bases, with 15 bases left in between.

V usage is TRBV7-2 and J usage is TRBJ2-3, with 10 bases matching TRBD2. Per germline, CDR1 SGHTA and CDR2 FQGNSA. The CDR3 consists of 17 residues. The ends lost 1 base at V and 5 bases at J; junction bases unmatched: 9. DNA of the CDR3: TGTGCCAGCAGCTTAGTGATGCTAGCGGGAGCAGGAGATACGCAGTATTTT. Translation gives CASSLVMLAGAGDTQYF.

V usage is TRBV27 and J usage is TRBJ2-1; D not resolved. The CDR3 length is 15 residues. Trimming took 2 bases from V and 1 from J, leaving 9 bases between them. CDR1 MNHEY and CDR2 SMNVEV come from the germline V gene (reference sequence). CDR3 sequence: CASSLSWVSYNEQFF. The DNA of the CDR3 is TGTGCCAGCAGTTTAAGCTGGGTGTCCTACAATGAGCAGTTCTTC.

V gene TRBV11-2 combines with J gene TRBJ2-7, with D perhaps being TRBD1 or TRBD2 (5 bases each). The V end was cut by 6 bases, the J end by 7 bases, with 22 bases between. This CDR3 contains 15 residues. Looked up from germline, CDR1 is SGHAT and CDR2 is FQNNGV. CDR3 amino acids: CASSYPGTGLLEQYF. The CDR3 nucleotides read TGTGCCAGCAGTTACCCCGGGACCGGCTTATTAGAGCAGTACTTC.

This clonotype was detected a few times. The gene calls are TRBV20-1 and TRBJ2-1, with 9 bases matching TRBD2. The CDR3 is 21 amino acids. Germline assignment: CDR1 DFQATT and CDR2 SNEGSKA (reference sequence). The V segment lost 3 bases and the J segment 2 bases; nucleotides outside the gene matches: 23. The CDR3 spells CSAREIAGDSRTGETYNEQFF. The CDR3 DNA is TGCAGTGCTAGGGAAATAGCGGGAGATAGCCGGACTGGTGAAACCTACAATGAGCAGTTCTTC.

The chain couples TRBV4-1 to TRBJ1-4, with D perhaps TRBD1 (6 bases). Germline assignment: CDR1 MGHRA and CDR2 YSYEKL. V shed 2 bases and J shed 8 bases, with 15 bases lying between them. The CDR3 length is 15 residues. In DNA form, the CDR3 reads TGCGCCAGCAGCCAACTGGACAGCTCAAGGGAAAAACTGTTTTTT. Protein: CASSQLDSSREKLFF.

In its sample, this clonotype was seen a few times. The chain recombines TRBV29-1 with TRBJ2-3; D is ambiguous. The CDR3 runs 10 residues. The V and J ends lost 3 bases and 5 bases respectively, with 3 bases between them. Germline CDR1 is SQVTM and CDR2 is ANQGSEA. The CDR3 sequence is CSVDEDTQYF. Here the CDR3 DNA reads TGCAGCGTTGATGAAGATACGCAGTATTTT.

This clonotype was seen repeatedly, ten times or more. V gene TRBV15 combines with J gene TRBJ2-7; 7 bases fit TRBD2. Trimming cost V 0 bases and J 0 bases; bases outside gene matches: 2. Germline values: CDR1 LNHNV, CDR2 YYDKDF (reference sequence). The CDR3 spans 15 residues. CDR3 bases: TGTGCCACCAGCAGAGAGGGGGGGAGCTCCTACGAGCAGTACTTC. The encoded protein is CATSREGGSSYEQYF.